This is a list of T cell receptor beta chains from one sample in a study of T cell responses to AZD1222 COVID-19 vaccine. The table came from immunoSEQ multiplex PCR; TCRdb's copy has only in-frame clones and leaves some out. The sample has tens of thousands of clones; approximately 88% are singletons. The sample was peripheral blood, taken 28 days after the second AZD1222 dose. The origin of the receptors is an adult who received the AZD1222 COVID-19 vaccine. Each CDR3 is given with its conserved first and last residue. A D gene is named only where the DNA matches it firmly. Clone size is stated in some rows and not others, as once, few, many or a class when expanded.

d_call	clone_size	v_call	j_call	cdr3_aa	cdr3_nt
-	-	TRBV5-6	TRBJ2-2	CASSSREVGTGELFF	TGTGCCAGCAGTTCCCGGGAAGTAGGCACCGGGGAGCTGTTTTTT
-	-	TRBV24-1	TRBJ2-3	CATSDNLGDTDTQYF	TGTGCCACCAGTGACAACTTAGGCGACACAGATACGCAGTATTTT
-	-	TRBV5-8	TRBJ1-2	CASSRTASYGYTF	TGTGCCAGCAGCCGAACAGCGAGCTATGGCTACACCTTC
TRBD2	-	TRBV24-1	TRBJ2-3	CATSAGGAGRLAGGTQYF	TGTGCCACCAGCGCAGGGGGGGCGGGTAGGCTAGCGGGAGGCACGCAGTATTTT
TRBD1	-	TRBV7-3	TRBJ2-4	CASSPTGGAAKNIQYF	TGTGCCAGCAGCCCTACAGGGGGCGCAGCCAAAAACATTCAGTACTTC
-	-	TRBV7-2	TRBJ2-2	CASSLANGINTGELFF	TGTGCCAGCAGCTTAGCGAATGGGATTAACACCGGGGAGCTGTTTTTT
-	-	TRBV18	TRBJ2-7	CASSPSGRQGNEQYF	TGTGCCAGCTCACCATCAGGGAGGCAAGGTAACGAGCAGTACTTC
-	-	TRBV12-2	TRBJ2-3	CASRSQAPPAGARTDTQYF	TGTGCAAGTCGCTCCCAGGCACCTCCCGCGGGGGCGCGCACAGATACGCAGTATTTT
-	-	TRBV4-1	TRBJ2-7	CASSLDSSSSYEQYF	TGCGCCAGCAGCCTGGACAGTTCGAGCTCCTACGAGCAGTACTTC
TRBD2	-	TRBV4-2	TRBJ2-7	CASSGDLAGGTLEQYF	TGTGCCAGCAGCGGCGATCTAGCGGGGGGGACTCTCGAGCAGTACTTC
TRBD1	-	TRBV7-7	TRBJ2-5	CASSLLSGTEKQETQYF	TGTGCCAGCAGCTTATTATCTGGGACAGAGAAACAAGAGACCCAGTACTTC
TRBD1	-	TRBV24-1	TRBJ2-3	CATSDRGQGNTQYF	TGTGCCACCAGTGACCGTGGACAGGGCAACACGCAGTATTTT
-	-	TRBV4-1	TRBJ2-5	CASSQNKAIQETQYF	TGCGCCAGCAGCCAAAATAAGGCAATCCAAGAGACCCAGTACTTC
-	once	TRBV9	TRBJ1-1	CASSPQQGIGTEAFF	TGTGCCAGCAGCCCCCAGCAGGGGATCGGGACTGAAGCTTTCTTT
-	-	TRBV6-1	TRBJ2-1	CASSEGPDPYNEQFF	TGTGCCAGCAGTGAAGGACCTGACCCCTACAATGAGCAGTTCTTC
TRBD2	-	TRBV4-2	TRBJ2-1	CASSPIVGFAGVPEQFF	TGTGCCAGCAGCCCAATAGTAGGTTTCGCGGGAGTCCCTGAGCAGTTCTTC
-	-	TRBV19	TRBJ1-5	CASSFRQGLGDQPQHF	TGTGCCAGTAGTTTCCGTCAGGGGTTGGGGGATCAGCCCCAGCATTTT
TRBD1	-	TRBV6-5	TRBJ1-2	CASSSQGSRAGYTF	TGTGCCAGCAGTTCACAGGGGAGTCGTGCTGGCTACACCTTC
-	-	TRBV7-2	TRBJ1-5	CASSPPGYSNQPQHF	TGTGCCAGCAGCCCCCCCGGGTATAGCAATCAGCCCCAGCATTTT
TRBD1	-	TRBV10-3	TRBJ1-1	CAIRSNRGRGTEAFF	TGTGCCATCAGGTCCAACAGGGGGCGAGGTACTGAAGCTTTCTTT
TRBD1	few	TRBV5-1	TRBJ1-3	CASSWGGQGRSGNTIYF	TGCGCCAGCAGCTGGGGTGGACAGGGGCGCTCTGGAAACACCATATATTTT
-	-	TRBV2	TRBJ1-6	CASSEGMGTPRSPLHF	TGTGCCAGCAGTGAAGGTATGGGGACGCCACGGTCACCCCTCCACTTT
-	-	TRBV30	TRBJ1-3	CAWSVVGSGNTIYF	TGTGCCTGGAGTGTAGTAGGCTCTGGAAACACCATATATTTT
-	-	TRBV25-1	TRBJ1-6	CASSEFNSPLHF	TGTGCCAGCAGTGAATTTAATTCACCCCTCCACTTT
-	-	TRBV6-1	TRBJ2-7	CASSDSPVGGPQYF	TGTGCCAGCAGTGATTCCCCAGTCGGGGGACCGCAGTACTTC
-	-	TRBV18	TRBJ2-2	CASSPSQPGAGAGELFF	TGTGCCAGCTCACCATCCCAGCCCGGGGCCGGTGCCGGGGAGCTGTTTTTT
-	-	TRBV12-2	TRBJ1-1	CASRLACGRERPEAFF	TGTGCAAGTCGCTTAGCATGCGGCAGGGAAAGGCCTGAAGCTTTCTTT
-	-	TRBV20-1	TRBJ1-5	CSASGGRAGSQPQHF	TGCAGTGCTAGTGGTGGGAGAGCGGGTTCTCAGCCCCAGCATTTT
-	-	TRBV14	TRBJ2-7	CASSQWDQGTSYEQYF	TGTGCCAGCAGCCAATGGGACCAGGGGACGAGCTACGAGCAGTACTTC
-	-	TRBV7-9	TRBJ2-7	CASCDITGGEQYF	TGTGCCAGCTGCGATATCACGGGTGGCGAGCAGTACTTC
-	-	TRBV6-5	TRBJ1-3	CASSLGYPGNTIYF	TGTGCCAGCAGCCTCGGATATCCGGGAAACACCATATATTTT
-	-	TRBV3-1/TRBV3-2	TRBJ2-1	CASSRSNSYNEQFF	TGTGCCAGCAGCCGGTCTAACTCCTACAATGAGCAGTTCTTC
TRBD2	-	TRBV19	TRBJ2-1	CASSPKKGQGILLTSGRGNEQFF	TGTGCCAGTAGTCCCAAAAAGGGACAGGGGATTCTACTGACTAGCGGGAGGGGCAATGAGCAGTTCTTC
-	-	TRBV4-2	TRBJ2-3	CASSPVSGPTDTQYF	TGTGCCAGCAGCCCGGTTAGCGGACCCACAGATACGCAGTATTTT
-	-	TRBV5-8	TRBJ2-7	CASSSWGSGLDEQYF	TGTGCCAGCAGCTCTTGGGGGAGTGGGCTTGACGAGCAGTACTTC
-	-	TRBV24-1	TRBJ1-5	CATSDGRGGSNQPQHF	TGTGCCACCAGTGATGGCCGGGGGGGTAGCAATCAGCCCCAGCATTTT
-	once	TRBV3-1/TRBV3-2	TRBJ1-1	CASSPQTGMNTEAFF	TGTGCCAGCAGCCCACAGACGGGAATGAACACTGAAGCTTTCTTT
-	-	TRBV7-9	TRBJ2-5	CASSPVGETQYF	TGTGCCAGCAGCCCGGTTGGGGAGACCCAGTACTTC
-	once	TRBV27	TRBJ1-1	CASSLLPGVRTEAFF	TGTGCCAGCAGTTTACTTCCAGGTGTCCGCACTGAAGCTTTCTTT
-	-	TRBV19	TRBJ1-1	CASTSGGFGLETEAFF	TGTGCCAGTACCTCCGGGGGTTTCGGGTTGGAAACTGAAGCTTTCTTT
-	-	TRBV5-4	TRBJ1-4	CASSFGGGRDEKLFF	TGTGCCAGCAGCTTCGGGGGTGGGAGGGATGAAAAACTGTTTTTT
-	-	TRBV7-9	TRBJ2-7	CASSPGGIEQYF	TGTGCCAGCAGCCCCGGTGGGATCGAGCAGTACTTC
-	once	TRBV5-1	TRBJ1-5	CASSLSTGGGQPQHF	TGCGCCAGCAGCTTGTCAACCGGGGGGGGCCAGCCCCAGCATTTT
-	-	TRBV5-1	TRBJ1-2	CASSLGDPGYGYTF	TGCGCCAGCAGCTTGGGGGACCCCGGCTATGGCTACACCTTC
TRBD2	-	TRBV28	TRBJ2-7	CASSFPGGRGYEQYF	TGTGCCAGCAGTTTCCCGGGCGGGAGGGGCTACGAGCAGTACTTC
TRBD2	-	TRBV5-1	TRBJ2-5	CASSEGGRSQETQYF	TGCGCCAGCAGCGAGGGAGGGAGGTCCCAAGAGACCCAGTACTTC